This TCR beta chain was observed in a study of B cell selection in AIRE deficiency (dated by TCRdb to the late 2010s). Turning to the overall study: Researchers compared TCRbeta repertoires of sorted blood CD4+ conventional T cells and regulatory T cells in AIRE-deficient patients with those in healthy controls. The TCR-sequenced cohort comprised roughly 5 AIRE-deficient APECED patients and roughly 5 healthy control donors.

Relative to germline, V is missing 2 bases and J is missing 3 bases, with 9 bases of the junction outside any gene match. From the cysteine through the phenylalanine, the CDR3 covers 16 amino acids. Only the CDR3 portion is preserved as DNA: 48 bases, with reading frame beginning at the first base. CDR1 and CDR2 were assigned from the germline V gene as LGHNA and YSLEER. Overall results and qualifications from the work: In terms of TCRBV gene usage, CDR3 length and TCR diversity, Tconv and Treg cells from AIRE-deficient patients looked similar to Tconv and Treg cells from healthy donors. Shared Treg sequences had shorter CDR3s, reflecting a bias toward rearrangements with few non-templated nucleotide insertions. Among several thousand shared Treg TCRbeta sequences, less than 40% were shared exclusively by healthy donors and around 8.7% exclusively by patients, which suggests that Treg selection is less efficient in the absence of AIRE. Sequencing covered only TCRbeta chains, and under 45% of shared healthy-donor Treg sequences were also present in healthy Tconv, possibly due to differing TCRalpha chains. Around 30% of the Treg TCRbeta sequences shared among healthy donors turned up in patient Tconv cells, suggesting that Treg-biased clones are diverted into the Tconv compartment.

CD4+CD127+ cells were sorted as the conventional CD4 T cell population. The AIRE-deficient patients had APECED syndrome. Sorting of Tconv and Treg cells intended for TCRbeta sequencing was performed on a FACSAria flow cytometer. Sorted cells were collected into 5-ml round-bottom polystyrene tubes, and dry cell pellets were frozen at -80°C before sequencing. The immunoSEQ platform was used to sequence the TCRbeta chains. In the source study's methods: Pooled conventional T cell repertoires yielded about 11x10^4 distinct in-frame TCRbeta sequences from patients and some 1.5x10^5 from healthy donors. Public Treg TCRbeta sequences were defined as those shared by two or more individuals and were then searched for in Tconv repertoires. Group differences were tested with Mann-Whitney U tests and Bonferroni-Dunn correction in GraphPad Prism 7.03. The table comes from immuneACCESS by way of TCRdb, which keeps in-frame sequences with V and J called. Part of the clones is missing from these tables; in studies checked, under half for an unresolved V gene and the rest for unknown reasons. Clonal size and the V and J genes are those of that table, whereas D and trimming came from the DNA. Present in this sample are about 23,000 clones, 95% to 98% of which were seen just once. 0.15% to 0.2% of the sample is in the top ten clones.

About this clone: No antigen is known for it. Base quality data are lacking; no much larger clone is found one base away.

This receptor was identified in a human donor with AIRE deficiency. The chain employs TRBV4-3 and TRBJ2-7, with TRBD1 matching 8 junction bases. The sequencing sample was made of conventional CD4+ T cells sorted from PBMCs. For the CDR3, the sequence is CASSQRAGTGVYEQYF. In nucleotides, the sequence is TGCGCCAGCAGCCAACGTGCCGGGACAGGTGTCTACGAGCAGTACTTC.